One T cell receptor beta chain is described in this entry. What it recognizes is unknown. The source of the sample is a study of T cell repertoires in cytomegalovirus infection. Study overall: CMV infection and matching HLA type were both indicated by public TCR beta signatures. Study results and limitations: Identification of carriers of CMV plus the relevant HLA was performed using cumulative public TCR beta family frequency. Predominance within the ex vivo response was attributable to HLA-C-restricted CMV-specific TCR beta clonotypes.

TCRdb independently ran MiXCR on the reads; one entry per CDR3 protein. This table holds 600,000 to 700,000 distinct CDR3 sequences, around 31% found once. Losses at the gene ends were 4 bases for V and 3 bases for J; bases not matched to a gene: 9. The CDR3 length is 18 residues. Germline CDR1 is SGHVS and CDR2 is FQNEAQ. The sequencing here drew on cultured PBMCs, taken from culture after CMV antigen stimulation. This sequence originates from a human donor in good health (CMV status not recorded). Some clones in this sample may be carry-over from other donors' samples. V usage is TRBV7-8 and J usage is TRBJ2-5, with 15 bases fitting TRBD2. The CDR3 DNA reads TGTGCCAGCAGCTCCTACGGGACTAGCGGGAGGAAGAAAGAGACCCAGTACTTC. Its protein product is CASSSYGTSGRKKETQYF.